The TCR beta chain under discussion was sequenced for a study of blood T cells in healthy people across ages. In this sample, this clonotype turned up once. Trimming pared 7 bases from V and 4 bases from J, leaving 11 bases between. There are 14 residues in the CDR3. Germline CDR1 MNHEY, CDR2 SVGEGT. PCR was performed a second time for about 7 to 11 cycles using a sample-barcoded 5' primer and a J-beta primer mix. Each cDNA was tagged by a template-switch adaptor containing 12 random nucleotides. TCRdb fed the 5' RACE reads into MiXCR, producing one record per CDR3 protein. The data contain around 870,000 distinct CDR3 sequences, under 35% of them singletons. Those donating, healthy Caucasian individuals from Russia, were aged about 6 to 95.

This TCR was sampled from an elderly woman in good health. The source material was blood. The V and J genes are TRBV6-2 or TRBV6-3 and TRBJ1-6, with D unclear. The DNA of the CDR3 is TGTGCCAGCATGGCAGGCCAATATAATTCACCCCTCCACTTT. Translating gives CASMAGQYNSPLHF.